This TCR beta chain was recovered during a study of identical twins. In TCRdb, the 5' RACE reads were re-called with MiXCR into one record per CDR3 protein. Among a few hundred thousand distinct CDR3 sequences listed, approximately 10% were seen once. Concerning this clonotype itself: What it binds is not known.

The study, taken as a whole, reports: Partly confounded zero-insertion analyses could result from invariant MAIT and iNKT cells.

V was cut by 1 base and J by 1 base, with 11 bases left in between. CDR3 size: 15 residues. Germline V gene sequence: CDR1 SGHAT, CDR2 FQNNGV. This rearrangement joins TRBV11-2 to TRBJ2-7; D is perhaps TRBD1 or TRBD2 (5 bases each). This sequence was found in a woman in her forties or fifties in good health. The sample taken for sequencing was naive T cells sorted from blood. The CDR3 spells CASSLAGTTSYEQYV. The CDR3 coding sequence is TGTGCCAGCAGCTTAGCTGGGACCACATCCTACGAGCAGTACGTC.